Listed here are 13 T cell receptor beta chains from one sample, sequenced in a study of tumor-infiltrating lymphocytes in primary liver carcinoma. Blood RNA came from unsorted whole blood; germline DNA was also extracted. Priming with a constant-region primer yielded TCR beta cDNA from roughly 500 ng total RNA. Sequencing libraries for TCR beta derived from three nested multiplex PCR rounds that used slightly modified ARM-PCR. The study ran its first two PCR rounds for nine to eleven cycles each, using TRBV1-TRBV30 forward primers and a C-beta reverse primer. TCRdb itself ran the multiplex PCR reads through MiXCR, one entry per CDR3 protein. The table has hundreds of thousands of distinct CDR3 sequences, nearly 60% seen once; the top ten hold more than 15%. The sequenced sample was peripheral blood. The receptors come from a woman between 25 and 40 years old with primary liver carcinoma and hepatitis B virus infection.

The J gene is TRBJ2-7, the V gene TRBV5-6; 10 nucleotides agree with TRBD2. The CDR3 consists of 17 residues. In germline, CDR1 is SGHDT, CDR2 YYEEEE. V gave up 1 base and J gave up 4 bases; unmatched junction bases: 11. In DNA, the CDR3 is TGTGCCAGCAGCTTGACCACGCTAGCGGGAGCGTCGTACGAGCAGTACTTC. Translation: CASSLTTLAGASYEQYF.

The rearrangement links TRBV29-1 to TRBJ2-1, with D tentatively TRBD1 or TRBD2 (5 bases each). The CDR3 runs to 13 residues. Germline assignment: CDR1 SQVTM and CDR2 ANQGSEA. Trimming removed 4 bases from V and 10 bases from J, with 17 bases in between. The CDR3 DNA is TGCAGCGTTGTAGGTAACGGGACGGGGGAGCAGTTCTTC. It specifies CSVVGNGTGEQFF.

The V and J genes are TRBV7-2 and TRBJ2-4; 12 nucleotides agree with TRBD2. V shed 5 bases and J 3 bases; nucleotides not matched to a gene: 8. The CDR3 is 17 amino acids. Looked up from germline, CDR1 is SGHTA and CDR2 is FQGNSA. The DNA for the CDR3 is TGTGCCAGCAGCCCGCTAGCGGGAGGGCGGTGCAAAAACATTCAGTACTTC. Translation gives CASSPLAGGRCKNIQYF.

The chain carries TRBV6-1 and TRBJ1-5; D is unresolved. Trimming pared 6 bases from V and 5 bases from J, leaving 11 bases between. Germline V CDR1 and CDR2: MNHNS, SASEGT. The CDR3 consists of 13 residues. CDR3 amino acids: CASSPSPDQPQHF. The CDR3 DNA is TGTGCCAGCAGCCCCAGCCCGGATCAGCCCCAGCATTTT.

Details on this clonotype: One junction end does not reproduce the germline sequence, and a read error may be involved. The V gene is TRBV7-8, the J gene TRBJ2-3; TRBD2 matches at 11 bases. CDR3 length: 19 amino acids. Germline V gene data show CDR1 as SGHVS and CDR2 as FQNEAQ. CDR3 region: CAGSLALLAGALSTDTQYF. The CDR3 bases are TGTGCCGGCAGCTTAGCCCTACTAGCGGGAGCCCTAAGCACAGATACGCAGTATTTT.

For this clonotype: A junction end diverges from the germline sequence, so it may reflect a read error. V and J are TRBV6-1 and TRBJ1-1, with TRBD1 identical over 11 bases. The CDR3 runs 16 residues. Germline V gene data show CDR1 as MNHNS and CDR2 as SASEGT. The CDR3 protein is CASIGHPGQGVTAAFF. The CDR3 DNA is TGTGCCAGCATCGGGCACCCGGGACAGGGGGTTACTGCAGCTTTCTTT.

This clonotype showed up many times. The chain links TRBV12-5 to TRBJ2-5, with D maybe TRBD2 (5 bases). CDR3 length: 11 residues. In germline, CDR1 is LGHNT, CDR2 FRNRAP. V was trimmed by 5 bases and J by 9 bases, leaving 10 bases between them. CDR3 region: CASGGLMAQYF. CDR3 bases: TGTGCTAGTGGTGGACTTATGGCCCAGTACTTC. The whole variable domain, remainder taken from reference TRBV12-5 and TRBJ2-5, is DARVTQTPRHKVTEMGQEVTMRCQPILGHNTVFWYRQTMMQGLELLAYFRNRAPLDDSGMPKDRFSAEMPDATLATLKIQPSEPRDSAVYFCASGGLMAQYFGPGTRLLVL.

Regarding this clonotype: A read error may account for a junction end that differs from germline. The chain carries TRBV5-4 and TRBJ2-5, with 8 bases lining up with TRBD1. Per the germline V gene, CDR1 is SGHNT and CDR2 is YYREEE (reference sequence). The CDR3 runs to 16 residues. The chain's CDR3 is CTSSSADRVTQETQYF. CDR3 in DNA: TGTACCAGCAGCTCCGCGGACAGGGTGACCCAAGAGACCCAGTACTTC.

Turning to this clonotype: Lacking the conserved final phenylalanine or tryptophan, this CDR3 likely reflects a read error. This chain uses TRBV4-1 with TRBJ1-2; D remains unclear. This CDR3 spans 14 amino acids. In germline, CDR1 is MGHRA, CDR2 YSYEKL. Here the CDR3 DNA reads TGCGCCAGCAGCCAAGACGTGGTGTCCTATGGTTACACCCTC. Its translation: CASSQDVVSYGYTL.

The chain couples TRBV6-6 to TRBJ2-7, with a tentative D call TRBD1 (6 bases). Trimming left V 5 bases short and J 2 bases short, with 13 bases between. Germline V CDR1 and CDR2: MNHNY, SVGAGI (reference sequence). The CDR3 is 14 amino acids. The DNA for the CDR3 is TGTGCCAGCAGTCGATCGAGGGACACCTACGAGCAGTACTTC. The encoded protein is CASSRSRDTYEQYF.

As to this clonotype: A much bigger clone sits one base away, suggesting this may be a read error. V gene TRBV4-1 combines with J gene TRBJ1-5; D call uncertain. Germline V lookup: CDR1 MGHRA, CDR2 YSYEKL. V was cut by 4 bases and J by 10 bases, with 14 bases left in between. The CDR3 spans 13 residues. The CDR3 region has the DNA TGCGCCAGCAGCCCCAGTTCAATTTCACCCCAGCATTTT. Encoded protein: CASSPSSISPQHF.

On this clonotype: This may be a read error: a much more frequent sequence differs by one nucleotide. V and J are TRBV11-2 and TRBJ2-3; TRBD2 agrees at 9 bases. Germline V gene data show CDR1 as SGHAT and CDR2 as FQNNGV. This CDR3 spans 15 amino acids. The J segment lost 4 bases and the V segment lost 5 bases, leaving 7 bases of the junction unmatched. The CDR3 DNA reads TGTGCCAGCAGCCACACTAGCGGGCCGCCAGATACGCAGTATTTT. It codes for CASSHTSGPPDTQYF.

A note on this clonotype: This clone may be a read error of a much larger clone one base away. The chain has TRBV12-3 or TRBV12-4 and TRBJ1-5; D is uncertain. This CDR3 contains 13 residues. Trimming stripped 7 bases from V and 5 bases from J, with 12 bases between. CDR3 in amino acids: CASNFTKDQPQHF. The DNA for the CDR3 is TGTGCCAGCAACTTCACAAAGGATCAGCCCCAGCATTTT.